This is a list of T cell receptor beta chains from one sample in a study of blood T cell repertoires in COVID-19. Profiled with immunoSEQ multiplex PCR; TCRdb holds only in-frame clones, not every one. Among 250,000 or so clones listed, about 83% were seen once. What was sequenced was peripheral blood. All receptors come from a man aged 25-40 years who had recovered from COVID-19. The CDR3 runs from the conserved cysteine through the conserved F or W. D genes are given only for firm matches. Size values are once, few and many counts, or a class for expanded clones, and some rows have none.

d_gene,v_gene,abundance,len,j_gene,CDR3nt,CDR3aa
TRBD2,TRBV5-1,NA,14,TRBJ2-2,TGCGCCAGCAGCTTGGATGCGGGGGCCGGGGAGCTGTTTTTT,CASSLDAGAGELFF
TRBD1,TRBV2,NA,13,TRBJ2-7,TGTGCCAGCAGGGACAGGGGGAAGAGGGAGCAGTACTTC,CASRDRGKREQYF
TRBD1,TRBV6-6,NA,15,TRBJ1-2,TGTGCCAGCAGTTACGAGGGGGCCGCTAGCTATGGCTACACCTTC,CASSYEGAASYGYTF
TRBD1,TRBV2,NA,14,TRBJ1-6,TGTGCCAGCAGGTCGGACAGGGAGAATTCACCCCTCCACTTT,CASRSDRENSPLHF
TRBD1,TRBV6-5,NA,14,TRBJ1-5,TGTGCCAGCAGCAGAGGGGGCGCCGGTCAGCCCCAGCATTTT,CASSRGGAGQPQHF
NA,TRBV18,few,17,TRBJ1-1,TGTGCCAGCTCACAGGGGCGAAGGGCGGTTATGAACACTGAAGCTTTCTTT,CASSQGRRAVMNTEAFF
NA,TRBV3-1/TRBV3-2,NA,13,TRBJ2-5,TGTGCCAGCAGCCAAGGTCGGCAAGAGACCCAGTACTTC,CASSQGRQETQYF
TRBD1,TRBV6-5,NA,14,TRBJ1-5,TGTGCCAGCTCTCGGACAGGGGAGAATCAGCCCCAGCATTTT,CASSRTGENQPQHF
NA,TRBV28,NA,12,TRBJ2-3,TGTGCCAGCAGCCCACTCGCGGATACGCAGTATTTT,CASSPLADTQYF
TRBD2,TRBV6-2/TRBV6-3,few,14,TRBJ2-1,TGTGCCAGCAGTTTTATAGCGGGCTACAATGAGCAGTTCTTC,CASSFIAGYNEQFF
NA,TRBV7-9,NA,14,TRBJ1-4,TGTGCCAGCAGCTTGGGGGCAGCGGTAGAAAAACTGTTTTTT,CASSLGAAVEKLFF
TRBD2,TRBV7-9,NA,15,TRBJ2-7,TGTGCCAGCAGCTCCCGACTAGCGGGGGCCCGGGAGCAGTACTTC,CASSSRLAGAREQYF
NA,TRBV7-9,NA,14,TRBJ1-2,TGTGCCAGCAGCTTGGCGGCAGGGGAAACTGGCTACACCTTC,CASSLAAGETGYTF
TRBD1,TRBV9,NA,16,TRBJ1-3,TGTGCCAGCAGCCTCTCGACAGGGAGCTCTGGAAACACCATATATTTT,CASSLSTGSSGNTIYF
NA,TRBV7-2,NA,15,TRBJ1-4,TGTGCCAGCAGCTGGGTAGGGGCAACTAATGAAAAACTGTTTTTT,CASSWVGATNEKLFF
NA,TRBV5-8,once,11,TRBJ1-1,TGTGCCAGCAGCCCAGCGCTGCAGGCTTTCTTT,CASSPALQAFF
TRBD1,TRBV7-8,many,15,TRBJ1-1,TGTGCCAGCAGCTTAGTTGACAGGGGAGGTACTGAAGCTTTCTTT,CASSLVDRGGTEAFF
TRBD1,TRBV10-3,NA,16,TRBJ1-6,TGTGCCATCAGTGAGTCGGGGATCACAGGGGGTTCACCCCTCCACTTT,CAISESGITGGSPLHF
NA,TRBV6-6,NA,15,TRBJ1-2,TGTGCCAGCAGAACCGACACCAGTAGGTTGTATGGCTACACCTTC,CASRTDTSRLYGYTF
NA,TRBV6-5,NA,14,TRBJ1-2,TGTGCCAGCAGTTACCGGGGTACCGGCTATGGCTACACCTTC,CASSYRGTGYGYTF
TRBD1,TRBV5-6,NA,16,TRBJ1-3,TGTGCCAGCAGCGACAGGGCTCTAAACTCTGGAAACACCATATATTTT,CASSDRALNSGNTIYF
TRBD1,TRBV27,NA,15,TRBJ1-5,TGTGCCAGCAGCGCCGGGACAGGGGGCCGTCAGCCCCAGCATTTT,CASSAGTGGRQPQHF
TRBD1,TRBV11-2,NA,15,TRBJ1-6,TGTGCCAGCAGCTTCGGGGGACAGGGGAACTCACCCCTCCACTTT,CASSFGGQGNSPLHF
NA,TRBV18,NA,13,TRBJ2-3,TGTGCCAGCTCACCCCCTTTCCGGGATACGCAGTATTTT,CASSPPFRDTQYF
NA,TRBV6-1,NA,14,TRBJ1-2,TGTGCCAGCAGTGACCAGGGAAGTGTATCAGTCTACACCTTC,CASSDQGSVSVYTF
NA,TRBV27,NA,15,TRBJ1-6,TGTGCCAGCAGTTTAAAAGCTAGAAATAATTCACCCCTCCACTTT,CASSLKARNNSPLHF
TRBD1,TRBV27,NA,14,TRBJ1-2,TGTGCCAGCAGTGCCCAAGACAGGGATGATGGCTACACCTTC,CASSAQDRDDGYTF
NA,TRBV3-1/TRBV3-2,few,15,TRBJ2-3,TGTGCCAGCAGCCAAGACCGCAGTGTGCTAGGTACGCAGTATTTT,CASSQDRSVLGTQYF
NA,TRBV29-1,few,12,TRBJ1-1,TGCAGCGTTGTTCAGGGCCTAAATAAGGCTTTCTTT,CSVVQGLNKAFF
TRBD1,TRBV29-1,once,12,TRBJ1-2,TGCAGCGTTGGGCCCAGGGGGCATGGCTACACCTTC,CSVGPRGHGYTF
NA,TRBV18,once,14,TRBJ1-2,TGTGCCAGCCGGGAGGGGTCCTCTAACTATGGCTACACCTTC,CASREGSSNYGYTF
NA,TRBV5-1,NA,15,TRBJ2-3,TGCGCCAGCAGTGGCGGCGGTAGCGGCACAGATACGCAGTATTTT,CASSGGGSGTDTQYF
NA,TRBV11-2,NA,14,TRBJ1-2,TGTGCCAGCAGCTTAGGGTCCGGGAACTATGGCTACACCTTC,CASSLGSGNYGYTF
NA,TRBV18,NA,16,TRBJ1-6,TGTGCCAGCTCACCGGGCAGGGTCGGCAATAATTCACCCCTCCACTTT,CASSPGRVGNNSPLHF
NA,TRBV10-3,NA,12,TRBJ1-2,TGTGCCATCAGTACAAGGGGCTATGGCTACACCTTC,CAISTRGYGYTF
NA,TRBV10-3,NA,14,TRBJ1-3,TGTGCCATCAGAAATGGCCGGGCTGGAAACACCATATATTTT,CAIRNGRAGNTIYF
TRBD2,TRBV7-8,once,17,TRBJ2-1,TGTGCCAGCAGCCCGCCCAGGCGGGGGGGCGGTGGAAATGAGCAGTTCTTC,CASSPPRRGGGGNEQFF
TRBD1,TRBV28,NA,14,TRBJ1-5,TGTGCCAGCAGCCCACAGGGGCCGTATCAGCCCCAGCATTTT,CASSPQGPYQPQHF
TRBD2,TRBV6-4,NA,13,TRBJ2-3,TGTGCCAGCAGTGATCGGGGGGGCAGCACGCAGTATTTT,CASSDRGGSTQYF
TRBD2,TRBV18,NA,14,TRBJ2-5,TGTGCCAGCTCACTCGCGGGGGGCCAAGAGACCCAGTACTTC,CASSLAGGQETQYF
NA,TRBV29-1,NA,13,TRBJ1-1,TGCAGCGTTGAAACGTCGGCAGGATCCAGCACTTTCTTT,CSVETSAGSSTFF
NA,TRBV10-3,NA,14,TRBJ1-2,TGTGCCATCAGTCAGGACAAAACCTCCTATGGCTACACCTTC,CAISQDKTSYGYTF
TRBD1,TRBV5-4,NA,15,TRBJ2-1,TGTGCCAGCAGCCTACAGGGGGCCGGGAACAATGAGCAGTTCTTC,CASSLQGAGNNEQFF
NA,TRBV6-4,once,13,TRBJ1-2,TGTGCCAGCAGTGACGATCAGAACTATGGCTACACCTTC,CASSDDQNYGYTF
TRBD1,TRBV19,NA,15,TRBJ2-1,TGTGCCAGTAGTCCCGGGACAGGGTCCTACAATGAGCAGTTCTTC,CASSPGTGSYNEQFF
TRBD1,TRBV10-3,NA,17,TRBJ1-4,TGTGCCATCAGTGAGTCCGACAGGGGGTACTCTAATGAAAAACTGTTTTTT,CAISESDRGYSNEKLFF
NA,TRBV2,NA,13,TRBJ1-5,TGTGCCAGCAGTACAGGAAACAATCAGCCCCAGCATTTT,CASSTGNNQPQHF
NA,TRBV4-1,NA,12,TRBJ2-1,TGCGCCAGCAGCCAAGACGAGTATGAGCAGTTCTTC,CASSQDEYEQFF
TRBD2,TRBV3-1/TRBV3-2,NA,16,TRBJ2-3,TGTGCCAGCAGCGGAACCGGGACTAGAGTGATTCGTACGCAGTATTTT,CASSGTGTRVIRTQYF
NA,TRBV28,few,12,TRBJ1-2,TGTGCCAGCACGGGGGTTAACTATGGCTACACCTTC,CASTGVNYGYTF
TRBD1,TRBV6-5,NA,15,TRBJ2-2,TGTGCCAGCAGTAGACAGGGGGCGAACACCGGGGAGCTGTTTTTT,CASSRQGANTGELFF
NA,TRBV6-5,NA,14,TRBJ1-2,TGTGCCAGCAGTCCTTTTACAGGGAACTATGGCTACACCTTC,CASSPFTGNYGYTF
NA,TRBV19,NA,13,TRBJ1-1,TGTGCCAGTAGTATAGACCGGGACACTGAAGCTTTCTTT,CASSIDRDTEAFF
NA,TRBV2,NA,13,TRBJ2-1,TGTGCCAGCAGTAAGAGCTCCTACAATGAGCAGTTCTTC,CASSKSSYNEQFF
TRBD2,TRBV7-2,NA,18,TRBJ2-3,TGTGCCAGCAGCCACGAACGAGCGGGGATTCTTCGCACAGATACGCAGTATTTT,CASSHERAGILRTDTQYF